Given below is one T cell receptor (beta chain) in context. There is no known antigen for this receptor. Per-nucleotide qualities are absent, and no much larger clonotype sits a single base away. These data originate in a study of shared T cell receptors in the human thymus (dated by TCRdb to about 2021). For the wider study: The study examined how self-reactive, shared T-cell receptor alpha chains are generated in the human thymus.

The germline V gene specifies SGHAT as CDR1 and FQNNGV as CDR2. The junction shows trimming of 8 bases on V and 0 bases on J, and the gene matches do not reach 9 bases of it. Spanning cysteine to phenylalanine, the CDR3 consists of 16 amino acids. Only the CDR3 part of the read is kept: 48 bases, read in frame from the first base. To prepare the library, the immunoSEQ multiplex PCR assay was applied. TCRdb provides this immuneACCESS table in a form limited to in-frame rearrangements. Some clones are lacking; in checked studies, under half of them reflect an unresolved V gene, and why the rest are absent is not known. Recorded for this sample are 720,000 or so clones; 80% to 90% of them occurred a single time. The ten largest clones take up 0.0095% to 0.011% of the sample. Separately, the same data were catalogued under a study of human thymus T cells. That second publication adds: Donors were immunologically healthy infants undergoing open corrective cardiac surgery for congenital heart defects in Finland. Thymus tissue was collected as surgical resects that were removed during corrective cardiac surgery. Both the thymic and the peripheral blood repertoires appeared to show biased V and J gene segment usage. The related research reported highly overlapping thymic TCR repertoires among unrelated individuals. The study used roughly eight infant thymus samples plus four related peripheral blood samples to characterize TCR alpha and beta repertoires. Donor ages ranged from roughly 6 to 250 days, and the cohort comprised 5 to 7 male and a couple of female infants. Thymocytes were freed from the tissue by mechanical means and kept at -70 degrees C as pellets of roughly 10-32 million cells. A QIAsymphony instrument was used to extract genomic DNA from frozen cell pellets. Using the immunoSEQ multiplex PCR assay, the TCRB and TCRAD loci were amplified from a standardized quantity of quality-controlled genomic DNA. The amplicons covered the V(D)J region and were long enough to include the CDR3 and to identify the V and J genes. The commercial immunoSEQ service was used to sequence amplicons on an Illumina platform. Corrections for primer bias and sequencing errors followed previously described methods, while TCRAD and TCRB definitions were based on the IMGT database. Repertoires were analysed with immunoSEQ Analyzer 3.0 and VDJTools, covering basic statistics, V/J segment usage, diversity estimates, rarefaction and pairwise overlap. Chao1, ChaoE, Efron-Thisted, Shannon and inverse Simpson indices were used to estimate diversity, which was also estimated on datasets down-sampled to the smallest sample. Repertoire overlap was determined by strict matching of CDR3 nucleotide sequence, V gene and J gene, and Jaccard-based multidimensional scaling clustering was applied. On average, thymus samples yielded around 800,000 unique TCRB clonotypes, whereas blood samples yielded some 80,000.

The sequence links TRBV11-2 to TRBJ1-2; 10 bases in the junction line up with TRBD1. The receptor comes from a girl younger than two with a congenital heart defect. Donor details come from another sample of the same person, matched by shared clones. Specimen: thymocytes. At the DNA level, the sequence is TGTGCCAGCGGGACTGACAGGGGGCCCCCTAACTATGGCTACACCTTC. This sequence encodes CASGTDRGPPNYGYTF.